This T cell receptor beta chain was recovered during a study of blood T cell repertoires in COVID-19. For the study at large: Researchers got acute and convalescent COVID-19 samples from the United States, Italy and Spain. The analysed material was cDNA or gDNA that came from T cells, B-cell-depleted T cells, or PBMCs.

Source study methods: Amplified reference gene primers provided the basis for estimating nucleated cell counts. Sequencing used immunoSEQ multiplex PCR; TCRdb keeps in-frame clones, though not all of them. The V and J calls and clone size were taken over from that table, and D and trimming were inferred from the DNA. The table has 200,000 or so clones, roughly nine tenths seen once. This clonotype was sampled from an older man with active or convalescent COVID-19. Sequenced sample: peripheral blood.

CDR3 sequence: CASSLAGGSNQPQHF. CDR3 DNA: TGTGCCAGCAGCTTGGCAGGGGGGAGCAATCAGCCCCAGCATTTT. This rearrangement joins TRBV7-8 to TRBJ1-5; 7 positions match TRBD1. With 3 bases clipped from V and 1 base from J, the junction kept 3 bases outside the gene matches. The CDR3 length is 15 residues. Germline CDR1 and CDR2: SGHVS and FQNEAQ.